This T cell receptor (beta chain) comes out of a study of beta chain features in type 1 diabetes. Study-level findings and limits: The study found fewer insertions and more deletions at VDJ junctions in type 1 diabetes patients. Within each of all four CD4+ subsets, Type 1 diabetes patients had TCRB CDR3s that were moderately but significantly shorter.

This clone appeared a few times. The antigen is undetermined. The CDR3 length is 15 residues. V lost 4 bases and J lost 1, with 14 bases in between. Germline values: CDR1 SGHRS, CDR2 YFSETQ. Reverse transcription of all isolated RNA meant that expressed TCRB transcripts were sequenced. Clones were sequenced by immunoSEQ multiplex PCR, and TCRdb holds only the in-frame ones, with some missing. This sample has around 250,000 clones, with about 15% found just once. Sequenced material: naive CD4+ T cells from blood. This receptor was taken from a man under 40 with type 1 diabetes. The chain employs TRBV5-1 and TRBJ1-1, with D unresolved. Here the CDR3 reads CASSPTRAGNTEAFF. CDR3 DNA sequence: TGCGCCAGCAGCCCAACCCGGGCGGGGAACACTGAAGCTTTCTTT.